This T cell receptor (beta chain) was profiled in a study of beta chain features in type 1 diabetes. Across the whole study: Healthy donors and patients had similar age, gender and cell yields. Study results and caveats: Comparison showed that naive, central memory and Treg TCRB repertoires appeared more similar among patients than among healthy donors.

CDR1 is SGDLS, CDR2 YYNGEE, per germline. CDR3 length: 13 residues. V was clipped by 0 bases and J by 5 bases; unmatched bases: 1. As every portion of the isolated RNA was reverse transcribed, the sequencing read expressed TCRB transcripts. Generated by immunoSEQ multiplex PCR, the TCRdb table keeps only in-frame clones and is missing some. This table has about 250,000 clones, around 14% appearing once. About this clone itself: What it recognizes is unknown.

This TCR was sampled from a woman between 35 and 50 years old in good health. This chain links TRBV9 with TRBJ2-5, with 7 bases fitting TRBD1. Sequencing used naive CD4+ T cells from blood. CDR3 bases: TGTGCCAGCAGCGTAGGAGGGGGCGAGACCCAGTACTTC. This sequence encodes CASSVGGGETQYF.